This T cell receptor (beta chain) was identified in a study of T-cell reconstitution after alpha-beta-depleted transplantation in children. Unique molecular identifiers were built into the TCRbeta library. TCRdb called the PCR reads again in MiXCR, with one record for every CDR3 protein. Among 210,000 or so distinct CDR3 sequences, about 11% were seen once, and the ten largest hold 28%. This clonotype was detected many times. V shed 6 bases, J shed 3 bases, and the junction held 15 bases outside the gene matches. The CDR3 extends over 17 amino acids. The germline V gene encodes CDR1 SNHLY and CDR2 FYNNEI.

The source is a child under two years old with acute myeloid leukemia, due to receive a stem cell transplant. The sample consisted of PBMCs, taken before TCRalphabeta/CD19-depleted stem cell transplant. The chain recombines TRBV2 with TRBJ2-3; 7 nucleotides agree with TRBD1. In DNA, the CDR3 is TGTGCCAGCAGCGTGCAGGGGCCCGGGACAGCTACAGATACGCAGTATTTT. It is translated as CASSVQGPGTATDTQYF.